The rows below give T cell receptor beta chains drawn from one sample of a study of T-cell reconstitution after alpha-beta-depleted transplantation in children. TCRdb analysed the PCR reads with MiXCR anew, one entry per CDR3 protein. The data show about 830,000 distinct CDR3 sequences, less than 20% seen once. This sample comprised PBMCs, mostly from graft donor cells, obtained 360 days after TCRalphabeta/CD19-depleted stem cell transplant. The receptors shown here come from a male patient between 5 and 17 years old who had a stem cell transplant for acute lymphoblastic leukemia, so the T cells may come from the graft donor. CDR3s include the opening cysteine and the closing phenylalanine or tryptophan. Each record gives: J gene, V gene, CDR3 protein.

J gene: TRBJ2-4; V gene: TRBV5-1; CDR3 protein: CASSLGASGGLNIQYF
J gene: TRBJ2-1; V gene: TRBV6-5; CDR3 protein: CASSHRGDEQFF
J gene: TRBJ2-1; V gene: TRBV5-1; CDR3 protein: CASSLVALAVVVENEQFF
J gene: TRBJ2-7; V gene: TRBV4-1; CDR3 protein: CASSQVPGQRYEQYF
J gene: TRBJ2-7; V gene: TRBV29-1; CDR3 protein: CSVERGGEQYF
J gene: TRBJ2-1; V gene: TRBV10-3; CDR3 protein: CAISESAGAYNEQFF
J gene: TRBJ2-2; V gene: TRBV20-1; CDR3 protein: CSTERAPNTGELFF
J gene: TRBJ2-3; V gene: TRBV14; CDR3 protein: CASSQTPPEVPQYF
J gene: TRBJ2-1; V gene: TRBV7-3; CDR3 protein: CASSLTGSLYNEQFF
J gene: TRBJ2-7; V gene: TRBV5-1; CDR3 protein: CASSLGTSETYEQYF
J gene: TRBJ1-4; V gene: TRBV5-1; CDR3 protein: CASSFGQSYEKLFF
J gene: TRBJ2-3; V gene: TRBV12-3/TRBV12-4; CDR3 protein: CTSSLGSWPPSSTDTQYF
J gene: TRBJ2-7; V gene: TRBV9; CDR3 protein: CASSVVPESYEQYF
J gene: TRBJ2-2; V gene: TRBV7-3; CDR3 protein: CASSLWAGTNTGELFF
J gene: TRBJ2-1; V gene: TRBV3-1; CDR3 protein: CASSQVPGGPLNEQFF
J gene: TRBJ2-5; V gene: TRBV5-6; CDR3 protein: CASSLVSAGVLETQYF
J gene: TRBJ2-7; V gene: TRBV20-1; CDR3 protein: CSARARVWSRRSEQYF
J gene: TRBJ2-2; V gene: TRBV7-6; CDR3 protein: CASSGTRGELFF
J gene: TRBJ2-2; V gene: TRBV5-1; CDR3 protein: CASSLGSRRTGELFF